The entry that follows covers one T cell receptor (beta chain) sequence. This record comes from a study of CD8 T cells in Susac syndrome. Negative isolation yielded CD8+ and CD4+ T cells; FACS enriched TEMRA cells. Germline CDR1 and CDR2: MDHEN and SYDVKM. The CDR3 consists of 15 residues. V shed 5 bases, J shed 11 bases, and the junction held 10 bases outside the gene matches. It was with random hexamers that about 0.45 to 1 ug RNA was reverse transcribed. The amplification used immunoSEQ multiplex PCR on TCR beta CDR3; it spanned 54 Vbeta and 13 Jbeta. TCRdb re-derived calls from the immunoSEQ multiplex PCR reads in MiXCR, one entry per CDR3 protein. Here the sample spans approximately 210,000 distinct CDR3 sequences, less than 95% being singletons.

The sequence was collected from a human donor with Susac syndrome. Sequenced input: CD4+ T cells from PBMCs. V gene TRBV28 combines with J gene TRBJ1-6; 9 positions match TRBD1. DNA for the CDR3: TGTGCCAGCAGTCCCCTACAGGGGGCGCGTCCACCCCTCCACTTT. Its protein product is CASSPLQGARPPLHF.